The present TCR beta chain was sequenced within a study of shared clonotypes between healthy human individuals. Study overall: Per donor, three plates held CD4 naive cells, three held CD4 memory, two held CD8 naive and one held CD8 memory. Whole-study results and caveats: Around 5.3% of naive CD4 clonotypes were shared across several donors. Genetic and exposure-history diversity was limited by the few donors. Shared clonotypes across all four donors exceeded non-shared ones in generation probability.

The CDR3 sequence is 14 residues long. Germline CDR1 SGHTA, CDR2 FQGTGA. Trimming took 5 bases from V and 6 from J, leaving 15 bases between them. A word on this clone: Its specificity is unknown.

TCRdb keeps only in-frame clones here, not all; method: immunoSEQ multiplex PCR. The repertoire has around 1,900,000 clones, about 94% of them found once; the top ten carry over 1.5%. The naive CD8 subset, CD45RO-negative cells positively selected for CCR7, excluded terminally differentiated effector memory CD45RA+ cells. The specimen was naive CD8+ T cells from PBMCs. The TCR originated in a man between 18 and 35 years old in good health. Some clones in this sample may be carry-over from other donors' samples. The chain links TRBV7-3 to TRBJ2-3, with D possibly matching TRBD2 (6 bases). CDR3 amino acids: CASSPGGAADTQYF. CDR3 bases: TGTGCCAGCAGCCCCGGAGGGGCGGCCGATACGCAGTATTTT. The full variable domain, completed using reference TRBV7-3 and TRBJ2-3, is GAGVSQTPSNKVTEKGKYVELRCDPISGHTALYWYRQSLGQGPEFLIYFQGTGAADDSGLPNDRFFAVRPEGSVSTLKIQRTERGDSAVYLCASSPGGAADTQYFGPGTRLTVL.